This TCR beta chain was obtained from a study of blood T cells in healthy people across ages. The study's findings and limits: It was the long-lived donors that had more naive CD4+ cells and higher diversity than aged donors. In these data, TCR beta diversity tracked strongly with naive T cell percentage.

Each sample had at least 6 million PBMCs isolated. Extraction yielded at least 5 micrograms of total RNA per sample. The CDR3 covers 12 residues. Germline lookup yields CDR1 LGHDT and CDR2 YNNKEL (reference sequence). PCR was performed a second time for roughly 7 to 12 cycles using a sample-barcoded 5' primer and a J-beta primer mix. TCRdb re-analysed the 5' RACE reads in MiXCR, keeping a single row per CDR3 protein. The sample holds more than 1 million distinct CDR3 sequences, 45% seen once. Turning to this clonotype: Its antigen is unidentified.

The TCR sequence derives from a woman in her sixties in good health. Input material: blood. The chain recombines TRBV3-1 with TRBJ2-5; D ambiguous. TRBJ2-7 explains the end of the DNA better; the J call may be wrong. Written as DNA, the CDR3 is TGTGCCAGCAGCCAAGCGGATAGCGAGCAGTACTTC. Translated: CASSQADSEQYF.